This T cell receptor (beta chain) was recovered during a study of blood T cell repertoires in COVID-19. Study details: COVID-19 samples collected from the United States, Italy and Spain covered acute and convalescent phases.

As processed by the authors: How many nucleated cells were present was estimated from reference gene primer amplification. Data came from immunoSEQ multiplex PCR; TCRdb stores just in-frame clones and leaves some out. V and J calls plus clone size are reproduced from that table; the DNA served to infer D and trimming. The table lists fewer than 250,000 clones, 70% to 85% of them singletons. The CDR3 has 13 residues. After removal of 7 bases from V and 3 bases from J, the junction contained 3 bases not matched to a gene. The germline gives CDR1 SNHLY, CDR2 FYNNEI. The sequence was obtained from a man aged 55 to 70 who had recovered from COVID-19. The chain is built from TRBV2 and TRBJ1-5; 7 bases map to TRBD1. The specimen was PBMCs or T cells enriched from blood (not recorded which). This chain's CDR3 is CASTGQTNQPQHF. In DNA, the CDR3 is TGTGCCAGCACGGGACAGACCAATCAGCCCCAGCATTTT.